This T cell receptor (beta chain) was profiled in a study of identical twins. Germline CDR1 is SGHTA and CDR2 is FQGNSA. The CDR3 spans 14 residues. With 0 bases removed from V and 6 bases from J, the gap between germline ends came to 8 bases. TCRdb used MiXCR to reprocess the 5' RACE reads, holding one entry per CDR3 protein. The sample records around 490,000 distinct CDR3 sequences, 13% to 15% being singletons. These records were also assigned to another study, of yellow fever vaccine responses in identical twins.

This chain connects TRBV7-2 to TRBJ2-2; D ambiguous. Sequencing was carried out using CD4+ T cells sorted from blood. The source is a woman aged 18 to 35 in good health. The CDR3 protein is CASSLARSAGELFF. The DNA of the CDR3 is TGTGCCAGCAGCTTAGCGAGGTCCGCCGGGGAGCTGTTTTTT.